These 3 T cell receptor beta chains came from one sample sequenced in a study of blood T cell repertoires in COVID-19. Some clones are missing from TCRdb's copy, which holds only in-frame ones; the method was immunoSEQ multiplex PCR. The repertoire consists of 140,000 to 150,000 clones, with approximately 80% occurring once and the leading ten covering approximately 5%. The sample comprised peripheral blood. These receptors all stem from a woman between 50 and 59 years old with acute or convalescent COVID-19.

The chain has TRBV20-1 and TRBJ1-2; D not resolved. Germline CDR1 reads DFQATT; CDR2 reads SNEGSKA (reference sequence). The CDR3 consists of 13 residues. The ends were cut back, 3 bases at V and 2 bases at J, with 10 bases in the middle. The CDR3 region has the DNA TGCAGTGCTAGTTTGTATCCGAACTATGGCTACACCTTC. Protein sequence: CSASLYPNYGYTF.

This clone has just a few counts. The V call is TRBV11-3, the J call TRBJ2-1; TRBD2 matches at 8 bases. The CDR3 length is 17 residues. Germline CDR1 SGHNT, CDR2 YENEEA. V shed 0 bases and J 4 bases; nucleotides not matched to a gene: 8. CDR3 in DNA: TGTGCCAGCAGCTTAGATCCCGGCGGGGGGAGGTACAATGAGCAGTTCTTC. It specifies CASSLDPGGGRYNEQFF.

The chain carries TRBV28 and TRBJ2-1; TRBD2 agrees at 13 bases. V trimming: 3 bases; J trimming: 9 bases; junction bases outside the gene matches: 5. The CDR3 length is 15 residues. CDR1 is MDHEN and CDR2 is SYDVKM in the germline V gene. The CDR3 DNA reads as TGTGCCAGCAGTTTGGGGACTAGCGGGGTGGGTGAGCAGTTCTTC. Its translation: CASSLGTSGVGEQFF.